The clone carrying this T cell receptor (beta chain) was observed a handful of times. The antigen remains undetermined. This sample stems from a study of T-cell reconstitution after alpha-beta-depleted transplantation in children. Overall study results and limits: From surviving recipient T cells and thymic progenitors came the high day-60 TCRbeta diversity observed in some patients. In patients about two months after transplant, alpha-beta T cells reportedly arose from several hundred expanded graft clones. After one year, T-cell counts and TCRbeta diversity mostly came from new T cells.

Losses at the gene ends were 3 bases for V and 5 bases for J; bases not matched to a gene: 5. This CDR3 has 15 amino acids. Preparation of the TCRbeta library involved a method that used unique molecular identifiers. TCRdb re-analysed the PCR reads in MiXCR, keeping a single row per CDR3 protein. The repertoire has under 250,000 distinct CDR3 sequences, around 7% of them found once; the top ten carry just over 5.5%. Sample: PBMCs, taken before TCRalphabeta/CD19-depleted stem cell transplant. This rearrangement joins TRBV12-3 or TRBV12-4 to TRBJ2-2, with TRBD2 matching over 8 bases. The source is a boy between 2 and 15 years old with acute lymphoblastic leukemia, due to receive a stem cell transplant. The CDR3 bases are TGTGCCAGCAGTTTCCGGGGGGGGCGGACCGGGGAGCTGTTTTTT. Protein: CASSFRGGRTGELFF.